The source of this TCR beta chain is a study of T-cell memory formation after mild COVID-19. This CDR3 has 14 amino acids. V shed 5 bases and J shed 3 bases, with 14 bases lying between them. Per germline, CDR1 DFQATT and CDR2 SNEGSKA (reference sequence). Each CDR3 protein gets one entry after TCRdb re-called the 5' RACE reads with MiXCR. The sample lists 530,000 or so distinct CDR3 sequences; around 16% were seen once. The specimen sequenced was PBMCs or a T cell subset sorted from them (not recorded which). The chain has TRBV20-1 and TRBJ2-1, with no clear D. This TCR was sampled from an adult woman who had mild COVID-19 (a few samples of this study predate the infection). Cell type and time point are not known. Here the CDR3 reads CSAPTHGHYNEQFF. CDR3 sequence (DNA): TGCAGTGCTCCGACTCACGGCCACTACAATGAGCAGTTCTTC.